The TCR beta chain under discussion was sequenced for a study of cytomegalovirus exposure and HLA in healthy donors. Study-wide results and caveats: Association with HLA alleles at 0.05 false discovery rate was found for 16,951 TCR beta sequences in a later analysis.

Vbeta (60) and Jbeta (13) primers were used in the PCR. TCRdb's copy holds only in-frame clones and misses some; the assay was immunoSEQ multiplex PCR. Of roughly 110,000 clones in the sample, roughly 80% were seen once. A remark on this clone: What it binds is not known.

Trimming at V came to 0 bases and at J to 7 bases, leaving 12 bases not matched to a gene. Germline V gene lookup returns CDR1 LNHNV and CDR2 YYDKDF (reference sequence). The CDR3 has 16 residues. The clonotype comes from a man aged 25 to 45 in good health and CMV-seronegative. The material sequenced was PBMCs. The V call is TRBV15, the J call TRBJ2-7; 7 nucleotides agree with TRBD2. In DNA, the CDR3 is TGTGCCACCAGCAGAGATATGGGGCGGGAGCAAAGGGAGCAGTACTTC. Its translation is CATSRDMGREQREQYF.